Included here is one T cell receptor beta chain sequence, with context. The antigen is not known. The data belong to a study of naive and memory T cell subsets. Study-level results: The RNA method is potentially sensitive to activation and differentiation changes.

The library had UMIs added by 3' ligation of an oligonucleotide to TCR cDNA. Ligated cDNA underwent four rounds of PCR with nested alpha and beta constant region primers and SP2. For blood and skin samples, reverse transcription used TCR alpha and beta constant primers. TCRdb used MiXCR to reprocess the 5' RACE reads, holding one entry per CDR3 protein. In the table there are 55,000 to 65,000 distinct CDR3 sequences, 8% of which are singletons. The CDR3 sequence is 13 residues long. CDR1 and CDR2 (germline): KGHSH, LQKENI. Trimming stripped 3 bases from V and 5 bases from J, with 10 bases between. V and J are TRBV18 and TRBJ1-1; D is unresolved. This clonotype was sampled from a female donor in good health. For the CDR3, the DNA is TGTGCCAGCTCACCGAGAGAAGATACTGAAGCTTTCTTT. Its protein is CASSPREDTEAFF.